These 2 T cell receptor beta chains came from one sample sequenced in a study of spatial heterogeneity in lung cancer. General study findings and limits: Mutation counts in tumors were tracked by counts of expanded intratumoral alpha and beta TCRs.

These receptors' targets are unknown. Time point defined: sample taken at primary tumor resection. MiXCR, run by TCRdb on the 5' RACE reads, gives a single entry per CDR3 protein. The sample shows 15,000 to 20,000 distinct CDR3 sequences, 7% to 8% of them seen only once. Sample: lung tumor tissue, taken at surgery. The receptors derive from a female donor with early-stage non-small cell lung cancer.

This clonotype was detected ten times or more. This chain connects TRBV6-5 to TRBJ2-5, with D perhaps matching TRBD2 (5 bases). Germline V gives CDR1 MNHEY, CDR2 SVGAGI. The CDR3 consists of 14 residues. V lost 2 bases, J lost 5 bases, and 12 bases lay in between. The CDR3 is CASSYGSGEETQYF. CDR3 coding DNA: TGTGCCAGCAGTTACGGGAGTGGGGAGGAGACCCAGTACTTC.

This clonotype was detected many times. The rearrangement links TRBV7-9 to TRBJ2-7, with 9 bases identical to TRBD1. The germline CDR1 and CDR2 sequences are SEHNR and FQNEAQ (reference sequence). The CDR3 is 15 residues long. With V trimmed by 5 bases and J by 2 bases, 7 bases remained unmatched. CDR3 residues: CASSLSGTGTYEQYF. The DNA for the CDR3 is TGTGCCAGCAGCCTCTCCGGGACAGGGACCTACGAGCAGTACTTC.